The 9 T cell receptor beta chains in this list originate from one sample, sequenced in a study of T cells in pancreatic ductal adenocarcinoma. No neoadjuvant therapy was given to the selected pancreatic ductal adenocarcinoma patients before their surgery. Measured with immunoSEQ multiplex PCR; TCRdb has only the in-frame clones, and not every one. The sample has over 85,000 clones; 90% to 95% are singletons. The material sequenced was PBMCs. These receptor sequences come from a human donor with pancreatic ductal adenocarcinoma.

The chain combines TRBV6-5 with TRBJ2-7; D perhaps matches TRBD2 (6 bases). Trimming shortened V by 6 bases and J by 0 bases, and 15 bases separated the two germline ends. The CDR3 is made up of 15 amino acids. CDR1 and CDR2 from the germline V gene are MNHEY and SVGAGI. In DNA form, the CDR3 reads TGTGCCAGCAGCCACGGACTACAAAGCTCCTACGAGCAGTACTTC. It translates to CASSHGLQSSYEQYF.

This clone was recorded only once. The chain employs TRBV7-2 and TRBJ2-5; 7 bases agree with TRBD2. Germline CDR1 reads SGHTA; CDR2 reads FQGNSA. The CDR3 has 15 amino acids. V shed 1 base and J 2 bases; nucleotides not matched to a gene: 4. For the CDR3, the DNA is TGTGCCAGCAGCTTAGGTGGGAGGGAGCAAGAGACCCAGTACTTC. This codes for CASSLGGREQETQYF.

V gene TRBV9 combines with J gene TRBJ1-2; possibly TRBD1 for D (6 bases). The CDR3 covers 13 residues. Germline values: CDR1 SGDLS, CDR2 YYNGEE. V lost 5 bases and J lost 7, with 15 bases in between. This chain's CDR3 is CASSPGQSFGYTF. CDR3 nucleotide sequence: TGTGCCAGCAGTCCGGGACAATCTTTTGGCTACACCTTC.

This chain uses TRBV29-1 with TRBJ2-1; tentative D call: TRBD2 (5 bases). Trimming stripped 5 bases from V and 0 bases from J, with 11 bases between. CDR1 SQVTM and CDR2 ANQGSEA come from the germline V gene. CDR3 length equals 14 residues. CDR3 nucleotide sequence: TGCAGCGTTTTCGGGGTCCCCTCCTACAATGAGCAGTTCTTC. It is translated as CSVFGVPSYNEQFF.

DNA of the CDR3: TGCGCCAGCAGCCTGGGACAGGGGGAAGAAAAACTGTTTTTT. This gives the protein CASSLGQGEEKLFF. The chain recombines TRBV5-1 with TRBJ1-4, with 11 positions matching TRBD1. After removal of 4 bases from V and 8 bases from J, the junction contained 4 bases not matched to a gene. Germline loops: CDR1 SGHRS, CDR2 YFSETQ. This CDR3 is 14 amino acids long.

The chain employs TRBV11-2 and TRBJ1-1; perhaps TRBD1 as D (6 bases). CDR1 SGHAT and CDR2 FQNNGV come from the germline V gene. The CDR3 runs to 14 residues. Trimming took off 4 bases at V and 6 bases at J, with 15 bases between the two ends. The CDR3 spells CASSSQGYIAEAFF. CDR3 DNA sequence: TGTGCCAGCAGCTCTCAGGGGTATATCGCTGAAGCTTTCTTT.

V gene TRBV6-6 combines with J gene TRBJ2-1, with 13 bases aligning to TRBD2. This CDR3 region has 16 residues. In germline, CDR1 is MNHNY, CDR2 SVGAGI (reference sequence). The junction had 9 bases not matched to a gene; V was cut back by 6 bases and J by 7 bases. In DNA, the CDR3 is TGTGCCAGCAGCTCATCCGGGACTAGCGGGGTGAATGAGCAGTTCTTC. It translates to CASSSSGTSGVNEQFF.

This chain links TRBV5-1 with TRBJ2-3; D may be TRBD2 (6 bases). The ends were cut back, 3 bases at V and 2 bases at J, with 10 bases in the middle. Germline loops: CDR1 SGHRS, CDR2 YFSETQ. This CDR3 has 14 amino acids. CDR3 in amino acids: CASSSGVLTDTQYF. CDR3 in DNA: TGCGCCAGCAGCTCGGGGGTCCTCACAGATACGCAGTATTTT.

This chain connects TRBV4-1 to TRBJ2-1, with 12 bases matching TRBD2. Germline V gene lookup returns CDR1 MGHRA and CDR2 YSYEKL. This CDR3 has 16 amino acids. V lost 4 bases and J lost 6; bases outside the gene matches: 7. CDR3 sequence: CASSPGLAGLINEQFF. Written as DNA, the CDR3 is TGCGCCAGCAGCCCTGGACTAGCGGGGCTCATCAATGAGCAGTTCTTC.